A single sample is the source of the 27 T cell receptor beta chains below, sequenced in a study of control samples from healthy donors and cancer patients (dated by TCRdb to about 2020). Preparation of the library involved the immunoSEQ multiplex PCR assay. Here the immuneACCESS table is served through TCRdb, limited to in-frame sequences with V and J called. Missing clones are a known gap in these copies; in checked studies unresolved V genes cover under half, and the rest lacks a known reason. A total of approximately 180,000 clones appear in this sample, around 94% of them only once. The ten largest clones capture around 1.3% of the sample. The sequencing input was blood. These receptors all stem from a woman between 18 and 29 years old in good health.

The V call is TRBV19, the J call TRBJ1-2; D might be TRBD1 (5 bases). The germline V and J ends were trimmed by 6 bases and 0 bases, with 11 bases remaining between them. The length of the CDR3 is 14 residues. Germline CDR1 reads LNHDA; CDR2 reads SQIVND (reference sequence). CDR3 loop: CASRRDAANYGYTF. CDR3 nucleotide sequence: TGTGCCAGTAGAAGGGACGCAGCTAACTATGGCTACACCTTC.

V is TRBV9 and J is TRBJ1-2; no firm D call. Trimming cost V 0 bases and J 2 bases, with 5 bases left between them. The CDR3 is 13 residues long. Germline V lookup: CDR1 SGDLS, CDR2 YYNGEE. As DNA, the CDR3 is TGTGCCAGCAGCGTAGACCACAACTATGGCTACACCTTC. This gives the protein CASSVDHNYGYTF.

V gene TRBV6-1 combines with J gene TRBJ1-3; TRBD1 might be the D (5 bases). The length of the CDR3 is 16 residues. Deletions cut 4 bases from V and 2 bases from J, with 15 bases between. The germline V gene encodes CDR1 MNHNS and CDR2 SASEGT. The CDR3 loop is CASSARGPSPGNTIYF. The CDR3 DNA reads TGTGCCAGCAGTGCTCGGGGACCTAGCCCTGGAAACACCATATATTTT.

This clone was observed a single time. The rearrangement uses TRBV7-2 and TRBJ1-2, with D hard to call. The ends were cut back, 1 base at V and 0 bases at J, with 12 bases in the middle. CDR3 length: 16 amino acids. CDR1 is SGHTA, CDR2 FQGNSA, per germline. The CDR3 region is CASSLEGPFTNYGYTF. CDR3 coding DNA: TGTGCCAGCAGCTTAGAAGGTCCTTTTACTAACTATGGCTACACCTTC. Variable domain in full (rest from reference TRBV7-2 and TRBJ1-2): GAGVSQSPSNKVTEKGKDVELRCDPISGHTALYWYRQSLGQGLEFLIYFQGNSAPDKSGLPSDRFSAERTGGSVSTLTIQRTQQEDSAVYLCASSLEGPFTNYGYTFGSGTRLTVV.

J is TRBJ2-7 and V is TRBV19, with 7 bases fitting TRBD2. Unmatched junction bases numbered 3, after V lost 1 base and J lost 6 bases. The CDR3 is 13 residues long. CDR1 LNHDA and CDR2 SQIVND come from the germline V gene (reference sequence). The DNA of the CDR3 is TGTGCCAGTAGTATAGTGGGGAGGGGCGAGCAGTACTTC. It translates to CASSIVGRGEQYF. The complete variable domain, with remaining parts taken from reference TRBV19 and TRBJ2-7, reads DGGITQSPKYLFRKEGQNVTLSCEQNLNHDAMYWYRQDPGQGLRLIYYSQIVNDFQKGDIAEGYSVSREKKESFPLTVTSAQKNPTAFYLCASSIVGRGEQYFGPGTRLTVT.

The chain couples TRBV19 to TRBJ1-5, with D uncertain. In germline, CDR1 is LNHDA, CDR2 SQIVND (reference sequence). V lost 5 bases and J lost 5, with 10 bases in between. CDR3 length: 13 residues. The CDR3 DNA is TGTGCCAGTAGTGGGCAGGCCTATCAGCCCCAGCATTTT. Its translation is CASSGQAYQPQHF.

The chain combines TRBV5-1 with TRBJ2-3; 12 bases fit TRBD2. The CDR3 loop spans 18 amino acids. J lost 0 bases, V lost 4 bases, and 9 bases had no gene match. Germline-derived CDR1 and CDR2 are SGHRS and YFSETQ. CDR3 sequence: CASSTGTSGYKSTDTQYF. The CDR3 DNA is TGCGCCAGCAGCACCGGGACTAGCGGGTACAAGAGCACAGATACGCAGTATTTT.

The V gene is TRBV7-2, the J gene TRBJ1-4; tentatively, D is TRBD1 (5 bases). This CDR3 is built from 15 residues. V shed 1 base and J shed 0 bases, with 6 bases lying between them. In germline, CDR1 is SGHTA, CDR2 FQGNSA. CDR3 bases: TGTGCCAGCAGCTTAGGGGGCACAACTAATGAAAAACTGTTTTTT. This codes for CASSLGGTTNEKLFF.

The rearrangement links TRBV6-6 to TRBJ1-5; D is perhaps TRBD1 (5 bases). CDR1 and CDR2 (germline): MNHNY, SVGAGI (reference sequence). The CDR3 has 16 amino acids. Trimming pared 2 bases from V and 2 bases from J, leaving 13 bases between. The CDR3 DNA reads TGTGCCAGCAGTTACCGGGAGGTGGGGGGCAATCAGCCCCAGCATTTT. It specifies CASSYREVGGNQPQHF.

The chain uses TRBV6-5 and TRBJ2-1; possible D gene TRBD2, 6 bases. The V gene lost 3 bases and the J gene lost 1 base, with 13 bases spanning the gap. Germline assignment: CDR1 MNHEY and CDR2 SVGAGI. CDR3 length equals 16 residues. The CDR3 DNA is TGTGCCAGCAGTTATTCTGGAGGGGAGTCCTACAATGAGCAGTTCTTC. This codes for CASSYSGGESYNEQFF.

The CDR3 sequence is CASSGTSWHF. In nucleotides, the CDR3 is TGTGCCAGCAGTGGGACATCCTGGCATTTT. The chain links TRBV28 to TRBJ1-5, with a tentative D call TRBD1 (6 bases). The CDR3 is 10 residues long. Germline CDR1 reads MDHEN; CDR2 reads SYDVKM. V shed 5 bases and J shed 15 bases, with 11 bases lying between them.

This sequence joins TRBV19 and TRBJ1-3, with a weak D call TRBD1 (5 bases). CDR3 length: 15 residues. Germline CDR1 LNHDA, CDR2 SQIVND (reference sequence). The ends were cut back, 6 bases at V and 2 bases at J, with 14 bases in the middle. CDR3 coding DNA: TGTGCCAGTAGCCCCATTGTGGGGGCTGGAAACACCATATATTTT. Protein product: CASSPIVGAGNTIYF. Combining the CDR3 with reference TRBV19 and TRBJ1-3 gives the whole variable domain DGGITQSPKYLFRKEGQNVTLSCEQNLNHDAMYWYRQDPGQGLRLIYYSQIVNDFQKGDIAEGYSVSREKKESFPLTVTSAQKNPTAFYLCASSPIVGAGNTIYFGEGSWLTVV.

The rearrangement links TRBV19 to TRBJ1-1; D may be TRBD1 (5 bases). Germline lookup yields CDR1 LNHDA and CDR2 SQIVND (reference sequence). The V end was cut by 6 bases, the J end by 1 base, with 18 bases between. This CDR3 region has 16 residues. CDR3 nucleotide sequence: TGTGCCAGTAGAAGCAGGCCATCGGGGGGGAACACTGAAGCTTTCTTT. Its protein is CASRSRPSGGNTEAFF.

CDR3 residues: CATSRDTYNEQFF. For the CDR3, the DNA is TGTGCCACCAGTCGGGACACCTACAATGAGCAGTTCTTC. This rearrangement joins TRBV24-1 to TRBJ2-1; tentative D call: TRBD1 (6 bases). This CDR3 has 13 amino acids. Germline CDR1 KGHDR, CDR2 SFDVKD. The V end was cut by 6 bases, the J end by 2 bases, with 7 bases between.

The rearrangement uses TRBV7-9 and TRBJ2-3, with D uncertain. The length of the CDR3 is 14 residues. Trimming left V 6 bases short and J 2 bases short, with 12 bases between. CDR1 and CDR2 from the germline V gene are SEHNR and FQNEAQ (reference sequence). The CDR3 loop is CASSFSTVTDTQYF. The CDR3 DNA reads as TGTGCCAGCAGTTTTTCGACGGTCACAGATACGCAGTATTTT.

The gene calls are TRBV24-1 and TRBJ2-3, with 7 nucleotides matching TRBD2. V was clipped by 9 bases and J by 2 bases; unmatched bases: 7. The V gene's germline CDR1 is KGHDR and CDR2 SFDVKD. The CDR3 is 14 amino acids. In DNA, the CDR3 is TGTGCCACCGGGGGGGACGGTTACACAGATACGCAGTATTTT. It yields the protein CATGGDGYTDTQYF.

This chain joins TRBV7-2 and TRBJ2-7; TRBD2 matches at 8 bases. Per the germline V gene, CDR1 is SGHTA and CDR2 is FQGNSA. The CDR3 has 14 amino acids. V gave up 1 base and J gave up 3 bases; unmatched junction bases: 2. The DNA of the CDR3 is TGTGCCAGCAGCTTAGGGGCGGGAGGCTACGAGCAGTACTTC. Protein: CASSLGAGGYEQYF.

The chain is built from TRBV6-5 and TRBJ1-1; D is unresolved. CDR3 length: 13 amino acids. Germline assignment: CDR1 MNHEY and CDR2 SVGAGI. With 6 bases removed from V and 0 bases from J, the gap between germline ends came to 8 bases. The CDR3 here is CASRTDLNTEAFF. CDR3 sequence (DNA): TGTGCCAGCAGGACGGATTTGAACACTGAAGCTTTCTTT.

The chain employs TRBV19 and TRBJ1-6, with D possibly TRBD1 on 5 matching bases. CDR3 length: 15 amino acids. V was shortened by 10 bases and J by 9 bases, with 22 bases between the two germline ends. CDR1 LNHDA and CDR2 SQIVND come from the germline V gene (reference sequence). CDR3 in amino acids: CATKVGTGVGSPLHF. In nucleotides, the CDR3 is TGTGCCACTAAGGTCGGGACCGGGGTGGGTTCACCCCTCCACTTT.

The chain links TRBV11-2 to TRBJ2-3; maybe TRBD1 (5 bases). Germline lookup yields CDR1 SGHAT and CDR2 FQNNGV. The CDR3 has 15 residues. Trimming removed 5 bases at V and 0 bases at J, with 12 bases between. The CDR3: CASSRRGSSTDTQYF. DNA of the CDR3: TGTGCCAGCAGCCGTAGGGGTTCTAGCACAGATACGCAGTATTTT.

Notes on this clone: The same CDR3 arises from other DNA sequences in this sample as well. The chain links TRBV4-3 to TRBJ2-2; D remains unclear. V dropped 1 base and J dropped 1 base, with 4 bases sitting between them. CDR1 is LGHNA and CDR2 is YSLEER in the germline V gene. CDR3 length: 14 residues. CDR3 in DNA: TGCGCCAGCAGCCAAGCGGGGAACACCGGGGAGCTGTTTTTT. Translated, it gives CASSQAGNTGELFF.

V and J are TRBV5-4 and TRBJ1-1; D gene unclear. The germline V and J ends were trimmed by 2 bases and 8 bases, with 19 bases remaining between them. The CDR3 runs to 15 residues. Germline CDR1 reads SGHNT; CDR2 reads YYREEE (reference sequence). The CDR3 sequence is CASSLAERLSSEAFF. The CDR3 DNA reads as TGTGCCAGCAGCTTAGCGGAGCGCCTAAGCTCCGAAGCTTTCTTT.

The CDR3 sequence is CASSLLAGMDGYTF. The CDR3 DNA is TGTGCCAGCAGCTTACTGGCAGGAATGGATGGCTACACCTTC. The rearrangement uses TRBV7-2 and TRBJ1-2; no reliable D call. Per germline, CDR1 SGHTA and CDR2 FQGNSA. The CDR3 extends over 14 amino acids. Deletions cut 2 bases from V and 6 bases from J, with 13 bases between.

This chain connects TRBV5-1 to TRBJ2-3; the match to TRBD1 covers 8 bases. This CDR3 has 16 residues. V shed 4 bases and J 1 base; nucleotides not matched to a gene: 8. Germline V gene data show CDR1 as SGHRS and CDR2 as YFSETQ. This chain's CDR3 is CASSQGQGGGTDTQYF. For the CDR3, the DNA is TGCGCCAGCAGCCAAGGACAGGGTGGGGGCACAGATACGCAGTATTTT.

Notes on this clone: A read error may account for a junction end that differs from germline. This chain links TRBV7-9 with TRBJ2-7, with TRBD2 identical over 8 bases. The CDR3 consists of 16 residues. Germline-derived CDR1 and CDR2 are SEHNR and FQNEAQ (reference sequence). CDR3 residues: CASTKGGASGSLPYRF. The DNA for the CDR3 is TGTGCCAGCACCAAGGGAGGGGCCAGCGGGAGCCTTCCCTATCGCTTC.

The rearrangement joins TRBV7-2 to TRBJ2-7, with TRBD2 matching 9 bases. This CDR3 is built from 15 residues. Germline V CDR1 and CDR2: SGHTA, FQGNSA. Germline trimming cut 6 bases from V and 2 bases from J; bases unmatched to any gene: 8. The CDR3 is CASSRTGTSTYEQYF. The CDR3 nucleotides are TGTGCCAGCAGTCGGACCGGGACTAGCACCTACGAGCAGTACTTC.

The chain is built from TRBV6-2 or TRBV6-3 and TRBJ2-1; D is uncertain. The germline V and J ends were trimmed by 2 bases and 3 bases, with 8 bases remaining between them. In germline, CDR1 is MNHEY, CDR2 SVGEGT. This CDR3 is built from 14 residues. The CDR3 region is CASSYPGVYNEQFF. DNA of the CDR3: TGTGCCAGCAGTTACCCAGGCGTCTACAATGAGCAGTTCTTC.